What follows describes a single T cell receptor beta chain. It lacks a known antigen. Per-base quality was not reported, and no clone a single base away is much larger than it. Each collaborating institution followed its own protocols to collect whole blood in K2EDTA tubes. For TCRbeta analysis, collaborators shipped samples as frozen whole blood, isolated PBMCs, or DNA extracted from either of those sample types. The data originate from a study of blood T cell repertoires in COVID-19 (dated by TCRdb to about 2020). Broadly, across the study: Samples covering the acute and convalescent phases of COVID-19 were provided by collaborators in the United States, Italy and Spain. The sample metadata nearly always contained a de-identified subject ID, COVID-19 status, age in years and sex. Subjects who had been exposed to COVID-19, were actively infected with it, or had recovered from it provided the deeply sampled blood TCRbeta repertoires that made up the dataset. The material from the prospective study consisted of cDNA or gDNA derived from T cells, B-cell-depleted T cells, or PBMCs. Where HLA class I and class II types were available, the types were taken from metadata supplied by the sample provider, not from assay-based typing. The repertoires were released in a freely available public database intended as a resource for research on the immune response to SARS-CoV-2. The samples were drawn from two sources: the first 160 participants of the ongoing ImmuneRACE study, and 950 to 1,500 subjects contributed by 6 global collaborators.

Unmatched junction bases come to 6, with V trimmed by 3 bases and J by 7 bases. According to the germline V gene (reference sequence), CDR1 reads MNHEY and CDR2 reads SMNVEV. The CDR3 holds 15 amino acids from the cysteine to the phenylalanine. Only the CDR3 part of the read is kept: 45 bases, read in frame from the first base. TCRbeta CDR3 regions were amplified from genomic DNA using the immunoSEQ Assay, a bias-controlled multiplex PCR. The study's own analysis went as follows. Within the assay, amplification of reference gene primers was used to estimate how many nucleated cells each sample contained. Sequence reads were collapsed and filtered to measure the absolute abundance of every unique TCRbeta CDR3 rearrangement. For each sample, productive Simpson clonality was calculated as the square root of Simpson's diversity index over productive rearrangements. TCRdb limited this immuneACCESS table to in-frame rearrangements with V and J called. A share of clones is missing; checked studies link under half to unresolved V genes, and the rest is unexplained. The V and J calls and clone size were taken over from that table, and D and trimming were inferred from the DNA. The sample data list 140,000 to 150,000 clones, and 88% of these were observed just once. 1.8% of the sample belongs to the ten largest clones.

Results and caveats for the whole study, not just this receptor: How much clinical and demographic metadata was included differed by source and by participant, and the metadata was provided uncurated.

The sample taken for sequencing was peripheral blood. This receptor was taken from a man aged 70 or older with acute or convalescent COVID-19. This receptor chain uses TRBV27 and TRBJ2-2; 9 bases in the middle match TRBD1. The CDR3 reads CASSFNRGQGGELFF. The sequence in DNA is TGTGCCAGCAGTTTTAACAGGGGGCAAGGCGGGGAGCTGTTTTTT.